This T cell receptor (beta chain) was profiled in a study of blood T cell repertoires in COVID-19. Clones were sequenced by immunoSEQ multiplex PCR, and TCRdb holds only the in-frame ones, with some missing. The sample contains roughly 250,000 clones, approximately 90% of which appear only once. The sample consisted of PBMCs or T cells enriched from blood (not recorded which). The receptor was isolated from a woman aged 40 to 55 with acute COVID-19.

The CDR3 DNA reads as TGTGCCAGCAGCAAAACCGAGCTAGCGGATTACAATGAGCAGTTCTTC. This gives the protein CASSKTELADYNEQFF. V and J are TRBV21-1 and TRBJ2-1; the table's D call of TRBD2 was not tested on the DNA. TRBV21-1 represents a pseudogene. The CDR3 consists of 16 residues.